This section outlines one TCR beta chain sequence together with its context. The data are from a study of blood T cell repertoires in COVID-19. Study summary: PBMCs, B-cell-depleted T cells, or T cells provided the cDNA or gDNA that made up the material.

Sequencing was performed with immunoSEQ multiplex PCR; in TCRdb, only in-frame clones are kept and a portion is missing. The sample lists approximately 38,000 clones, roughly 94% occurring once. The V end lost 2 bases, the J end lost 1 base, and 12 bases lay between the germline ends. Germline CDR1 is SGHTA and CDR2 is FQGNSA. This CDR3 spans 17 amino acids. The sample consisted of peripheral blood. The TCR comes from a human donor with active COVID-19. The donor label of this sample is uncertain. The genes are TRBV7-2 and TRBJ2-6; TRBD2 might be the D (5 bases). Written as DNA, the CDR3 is TGTGCCAGCAGCTTATGGCGTGAGGGTTCTGGGGCCAACGTCCTGACTTTC. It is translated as CASSLWREGSGANVLTF.